This T cell receptor beta chain originates from a study of T cells in Graves' hyperthyroidism and ophthalmopathy. The length of the CDR3 is 13 residues. Germline-derived CDR1 and CDR2 are SGHRS and YFSETQ. V lost 3 bases, J lost 6 bases, and 10 bases lay in between. Graves' hyperthyroidism was deemed stable given no ophthalmopathy progression within 18 months. Investigators excluded patients with uncontrolled infection, other autoimmune disease, pregnancy or lactation. Study-level results: Peripheral blood also featured most of the thyroid clonotypes expanded above 0.001.

TCR beta CDR3 region amplification was performed from RNA transcripts. First-round RT-PCR with HTBI primers amplified the TCR CDR3 region. TCRdb called the multiplex PCR reads again in MiXCR, with one record for every CDR3 protein. The table shows roughly 720,000 distinct CDR3 sequences, with 15% to 20% occurring only once. Of note for this clonotype: The antigen remains unidentified.

This TCR was recovered from a man in his forties or fifties with Graves' hyperthyroidism. Sequenced material: blood. The chain combines TRBV5-1 with TRBJ1-5; D gene uncertain. The CDR3 DNA reads as TGCGCCAGCAGCTCTACGTTAGGTCAGCCCCAGCATTTT. Encoded protein: CASSSTLGQPQHF.